The 19 T cell receptor beta chains reported below all come from one sample, sequenced in a study of early T cells in non-severe SARS-CoV-2 infection. TCRdb processed the 5' RACE reads anew with MiXCR; each CDR3 protein has one entry. The sample holds roughly 26,000 distinct CDR3 sequences, approximately 4.1% seen once. Sequencing was carried out using whole blood. The receptors originated from an adult who was a healthcare worker with PCR-confirmed SARS-CoV-2 infection or an uninfected control (not recorded which).

This clonotype has more than one count but fewer than ten. V usage is TRBV29-1 and J usage is TRBJ2-7, with 8 bases aligning to TRBD1. V was pared by 3 bases and J by 2 bases, with 0 bases of the junction left unmatched. Germline V CDR1 and CDR2: SQVTM, ANQGSEA. The CDR3 sequence is 12 residues long. The CDR3 loop reads CSVEDRAYEQYF. The CDR3 region has the DNA TGCAGCGTTGAGGACAGGGCCTACGAGCAGTACTTC.

This clonotype was picked up many times. This rearrangement joins TRBV29-1 to TRBJ2-1; TRBD2 aligns across 12 bases. The ends lost 7 bases at V and 7 bases at J; junction bases unmatched: 8. Germline loops: CDR1 SQVTM, CDR2 ANQGSEA. The CDR3 has 14 residues. CDR3 in DNA: TGCAGCGCGCTAGCGGGAGGGAAGAGGAATGAGCAGTTCTTC. Amino acids: CSALAGGKRNEQFF.

There are many counts of this clonotype. V usage is TRBV2 and J usage is TRBJ1-6; 9 bases fit TRBD1. V shed 7 bases and J 6 bases; nucleotides not matched to a gene: 4. CDR1 is SNHLY and CDR2 is FYNNEI in the germline V gene. The CDR3 extends over 14 amino acids. CDR3 nucleotide sequence: TGTGCCAGCAATCTACAGGGGGCTAATTCACCCCTCCACTTT. Protein: CASNLQGANSPLHF.

A remark on this clonotype: A much larger clone lies one base from this, so it may be a read error. The chain is built from TRBV21-1 and TRBJ1-2; TRBD1, the D gene given by the table, was not confirmed from the DNA. TRBV21-1 is listed as a pseudogene. The CDR3 is 15 residues long. CDR3 loop: CASSKSPGVEYGYPF. CDR3 coding DNA: TGTGCCAGCAGCAAAAGTCCAGGGGTGGAGTATGGCTACCCCTTC.

This clonotype was recorded at least ten times. The chain carries TRBV7-8 and TRBJ1-2; D might be TRBD1 (5 bases). With 3 bases removed from V and 6 bases from J, the gap between germline ends came to 17 bases. CDR1 and CDR2 (germline): SGHVS, FQNEAQ. The CDR3 has 15 residues. CDR3 nucleotide sequence: TGTGCCAGCAGCTTGGGCCTGGAGGGGCTTGATGGCTACACCTTC. Protein product: CASSLGLEGLDGYTF.

This clonotype was seen repeatedly, ten times or more. CDR3 nucleotide sequence: TGTGCCACCAGCAGGGACAGGGTGGACCAGCCCCAGCATTTT. Translated, it gives CATSRDRVDQPQHF. The chain combines TRBV15 with TRBJ1-5; 8 bases fit TRBD1. The germline V gene has CDR1 LNHNV and CDR2 YYDKDF (reference sequence). The CDR3 runs 14 residues. V shed 3 bases, J shed 7 bases, and the junction held 5 bases outside the gene matches.

In its sample, this clonotype was seen many times. This chain uses TRBV30 with TRBJ1-1; D is possibly TRBD1 (5 bases). Germline V lookup: CDR1 GTSNPN, CDR2 SVGIG (reference sequence). The CDR3 length is 13 residues. V gave up 4 bases and J gave up 3 bases, with 12 bases separating them. CDR3 nucleotides: TGTGCCTGGATGCCAGGGTTTTACACTGAAGCTTTCTTT. Amino acid sequence: CAWMPGFYTEAFF. Looking up the rest from reference TRBV30 and TRBJ1-1 gives the full variable domain: SQTIHQWPATLVQPVGSPLSLECTVEGTSNPNLYWYRQAAGRGLQLLFYSVGIGQISSEVPQNLSASRPQDRQFILSSKKLLLSDSGFYLCAWMPGFYTEAFFGQGTRLTVV.

This clonotype showed up many times. The chain is built from TRBV27 and TRBJ1-2; 8 nucleotides line up with TRBD1. The V gene end was trimmed by 6 bases and the J gene end by 3 bases; junction bases not matched to a gene: 18. The CDR3 has 18 amino acids. Germline V lookup: CDR1 MNHEY, CDR2 SMNVEV (reference sequence). The DNA for the CDR3 is TGTGCCAGCAGACCCCGCCGGTCCCCTACAGGGGGAGACTATGGCTACACCTTC. Amino acid sequence: CASRPRRSPTGGDYGYTF.

Worth noting for this clonotype: Given a much more abundant clone one base away, this may be a read error. The chain carries TRBV11-2 and TRBJ2-1; 8 bases align to TRBD1. The CDR3 is 15 residues long. Germline CDR1 reads SGHAT; CDR2 reads FQNNGV. The CDR3 loop reads CTSSSYGQGYNEQFF. CDR3 nucleotide sequence: TGTACCAGCAGCTCGTACGGACAGGGCTACAATGAGCAGTTCTTC.

This clonotype appeared a few times. The chain uses TRBV4-1 and TRBJ1-6; D not resolved. Germline loops: CDR1 MGHRA, CDR2 YSYEKL. Trimming cost V 0 bases and J 3 bases, with 6 bases left between them. This CDR3 has 15 amino acids. In DNA, the CDR3 is TGCGCCAGCAGCCAAGAACCTAGCTATAATTCACCCCTCCACTTT. This translates into CASSQEPSYNSPLHF.

V gene TRBV10-2 combines with J gene TRBJ2-7; D is possibly TRBD2 (5 bases). CDR3 length: 16 residues. Trimming removed 5 bases at V and 2 bases at J, with 19 bases between. The germline CDR1 and CDR2 sequences are WSHSY and SAAADI. This CDR3 is CASSKLRTGSPYEQYF. In nucleotides, the CDR3 is TGCGCCAGCAGTAAACTGAGGACGGGATCCCCCTACGAGCAGTACTTC.

This clonotype came up many times. The chain joins TRBV6-2 or TRBV6-3 to TRBJ1-2; tentatively, D is TRBD1 (6 bases). This CDR3 is 11 amino acids long. V lost 6 bases to trimming and J lost 5 bases, with 7 bases between them. The germline gives CDR1 MNHEY, CDR2 SVGEGT. The CDR3 region has the DNA TGTGCCAGCAGCCAGGGGTATGGCTACACCTTC. Its translation: CASSQGYGYTF.

There are many counts of this clonotype. The rearrangement joins TRBV18 to TRBJ2-2; D unclear. V lost 3 bases, J lost 5 bases, and 7 bases lay in between. The germline CDR1 and CDR2 sequences are KGHSH and LQKENI. The CDR3 has 13 amino acids. Here the CDR3 DNA reads TGTGCCAGCTCACCCGCGAGGACCGGGGAGCTGTTTTTT. It yields the protein CASSPARTGELFF.

This sequence joins TRBV5-4 and TRBJ2-1; D is unresolved. Germline V lookup: CDR1 SGHNT, CDR2 YYREEE (reference sequence). The CDR3 covers 12 residues. Trimming removed 0 bases at V and 10 bases at J, with 8 bases between. CDR3 loop: CASSLDVREQFF. The DNA of the CDR3 is TGTGCCAGCAGCTTGGATGTAAGGGAGCAGTTCTTC. The entire variable domain, with the rest obtained from reference TRBV5-4 and TRBJ2-1, is as follows: ETGVTQSPTHLIKTRGQQVTLRCSSQSGHNTVSWYQQALGQGPQFIFQYYREEENGRGNFPPRFSGLQFPNYSSELNVNALELDDSALYLCASSLDVREQFFGPGTRLTVL.

This clonotype was picked up a small number of times. This rearrangement joins TRBV5-1 to TRBJ1-4, with 7 bases lining up with TRBD1. CDR1 is SGHRS, CDR2 YFSETQ, per germline. This CDR3 spans 15 amino acids. V was clipped by 4 bases and J by 6 bases; unmatched bases: 9. The CDR3 loop reads CASSGTGTADEKLFF. The CDR3 nucleotides are TGCGCCAGCAGCGGGACCGGGACAGCGGATGAAAAACTGTTTTTT.

The chain joins TRBV19 to TRBJ2-1; 13 bases match TRBD2. V was clipped by 3 bases and J by 10 bases; unmatched bases: 12. This CDR3 contains 17 residues. Germline-derived CDR1 and CDR2 are LNHDA and SQIVND (reference sequence). CDR3 protein: CASSILGLAGVVREQFF. CDR3 coding DNA: TGTGCCAGTAGTATCCTTGGACTAGCGGGAGTTGTGAGAGAGCAGTTCTTC.

This clonotype was found many times. V and J are TRBV6-6 and TRBJ1-1; D unclear. Germline V lookup: CDR1 MNHNY, CDR2 SVGAGI (reference sequence). V gave up 0 bases and J gave up 1 base, with 0 bases separating them. The length of the CDR3 is 12 residues. CDR3 amino acids: CASSYSNTEAFF. Written as DNA, the CDR3 is TGTGCCAGCAGTTACTCGAACACTGAAGCTTTCTTT.

Only a few counts were recorded for this clonotype. The chain uses TRBV7-2 and TRBJ2-3, with no clear D. The germline V gene encodes CDR1 SGHTA and CDR2 FQGNSA. This CDR3 has 16 amino acids. Between the trimmed V and J ends, which lost 2 bases and 0 bases, there was a span of 12 bases. The CDR3 region has the DNA TGTGCCAGCAGCTTAAGTTCGGTCTCTAGCACAGATACGCAGTATTTT. Translating gives CASSLSSVSSTDTQYF.

This clonotype was recorded at least ten times. The chain carries TRBV5-1 and TRBJ2-7, with 8 bases lining up with TRBD1. CDR3 length: 15 residues. J gave up 0 bases and V 5 bases, and 7 bases lay outside the gene matches. Germline CDR1 and CDR2: SGHRS and YFSETQ. The CDR3: CASRIGDRSSYEQYF. The DNA for the CDR3 is TGCGCCAGCAGAATAGGGGACAGGAGCTCCTACGAGCAGTACTTC. Combining the CDR3 with reference TRBV5-1 and TRBJ2-7 gives the whole variable domain KAGVTQTPRYLIKTRGQQVTLSCSPISGHRSVSWYQQTPGQGLQFLFEYFSETQRNKGNFPGRFSGRQFSNSRSEMNVSTLELGDSALYLCASRIGDRSSYEQYFGPGTRLTVT.